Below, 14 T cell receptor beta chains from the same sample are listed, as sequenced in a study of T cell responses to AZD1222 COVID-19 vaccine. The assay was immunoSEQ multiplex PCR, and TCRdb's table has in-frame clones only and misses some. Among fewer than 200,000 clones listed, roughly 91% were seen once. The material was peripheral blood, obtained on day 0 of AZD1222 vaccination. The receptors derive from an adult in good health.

The CDR3 DNA is TGTGCCAGCAGTTTGGGGACAGGGTTCAATCAGCCCCAGCATTTT. Translation gives CASSLGTGFNQPQHF. The chain combines TRBV27 with TRBJ1-5, with 9 positions matching TRBD1. CDR1 is MNHEY, CDR2 SMNVEV, per germline (reference sequence). Trimming cost V 3 bases and J 3 bases; bases outside gene matches: 3. This CDR3 is built from 15 residues.

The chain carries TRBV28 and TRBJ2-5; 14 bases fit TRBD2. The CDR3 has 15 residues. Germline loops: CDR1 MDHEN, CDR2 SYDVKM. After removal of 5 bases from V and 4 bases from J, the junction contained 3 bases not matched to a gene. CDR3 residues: CASSRLAGGRETQYF. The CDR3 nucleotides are TGTGCCAGCAGTAGACTAGCGGGAGGGCGAGAGACCCAGTACTTC.

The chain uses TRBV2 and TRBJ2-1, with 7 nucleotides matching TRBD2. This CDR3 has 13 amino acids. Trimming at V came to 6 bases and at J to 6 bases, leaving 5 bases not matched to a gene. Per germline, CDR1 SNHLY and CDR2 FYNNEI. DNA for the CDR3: TGTGCCAGCAGGCGGGAGTTGGGCAATGAGCAGTTCTTC. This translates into CASRRELGNEQFF.

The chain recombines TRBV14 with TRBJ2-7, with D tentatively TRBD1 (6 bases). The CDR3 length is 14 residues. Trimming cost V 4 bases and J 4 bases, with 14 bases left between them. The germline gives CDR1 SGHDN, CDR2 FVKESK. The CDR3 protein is CASSRTGISYEQYF. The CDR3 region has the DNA TGTGCCAGCAGCCGAACAGGGATTTCGTACGAGCAGTACTTC.

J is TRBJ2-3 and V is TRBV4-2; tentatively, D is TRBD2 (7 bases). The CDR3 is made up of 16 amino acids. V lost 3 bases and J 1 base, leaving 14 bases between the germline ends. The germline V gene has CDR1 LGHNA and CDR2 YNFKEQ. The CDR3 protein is CASSQEGGWGTDTQYF. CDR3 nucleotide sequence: TGTGCCAGCAGCCAGGAGGGGGGGTGGGGCACAGATACGCAGTATTTT.

The CDR3 nucleotides are TGTGCCAGCAGCGTAGATGGTAGCGGGAGGGAGGGCACCGGGGAGCTGTTTTTT. Translating it yields CASSVDGSGREGTGELFF. The chain has TRBV9 and TRBJ2-2, with TRBD2 matching 11 bases. V trimming: 0 bases; J trimming: 4 bases; junction bases outside the gene matches: 8. This CDR3 has 18 amino acids. CDR1 SGDLS and CDR2 YYNGEE come from the germline V gene.

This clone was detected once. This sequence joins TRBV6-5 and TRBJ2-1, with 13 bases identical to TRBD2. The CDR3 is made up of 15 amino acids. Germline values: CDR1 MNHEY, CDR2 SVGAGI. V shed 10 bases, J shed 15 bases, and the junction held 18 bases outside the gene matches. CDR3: CATLPGTSGKIRSFF. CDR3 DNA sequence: TGTGCCACCCTCCCCGGGACTAGCGGGAAGATAAGGTCGTTCTTC.

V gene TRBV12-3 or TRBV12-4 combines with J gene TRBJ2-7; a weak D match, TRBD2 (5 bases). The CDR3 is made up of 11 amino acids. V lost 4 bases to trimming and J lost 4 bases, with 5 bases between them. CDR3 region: CASSSGYEQYV. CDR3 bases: TGTGCCAGCAGTTCGGGATACGAGCAGTACGTC.

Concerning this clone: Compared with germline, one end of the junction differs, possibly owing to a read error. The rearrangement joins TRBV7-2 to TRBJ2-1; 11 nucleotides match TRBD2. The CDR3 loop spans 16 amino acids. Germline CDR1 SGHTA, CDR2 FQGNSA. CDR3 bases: TGTGCCAGCAGGTTAGCGGGAGGGCCGGCCGACAATGAGCAGTTCTTC. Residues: CASRLAGGPADNEQFF.

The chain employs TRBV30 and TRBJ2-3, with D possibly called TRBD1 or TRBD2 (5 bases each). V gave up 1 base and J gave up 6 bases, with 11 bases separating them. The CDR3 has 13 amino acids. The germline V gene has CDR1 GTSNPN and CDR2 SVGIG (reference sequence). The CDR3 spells CAWSGGAGDTQYF. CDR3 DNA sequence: TGTGCCTGGAGTGGAGGGGCGGGTGATACGCAGTATTTT.

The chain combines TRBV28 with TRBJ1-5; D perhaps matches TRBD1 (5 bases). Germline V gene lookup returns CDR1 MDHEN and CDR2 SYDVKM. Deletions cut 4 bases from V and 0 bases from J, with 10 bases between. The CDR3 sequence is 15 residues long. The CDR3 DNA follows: TGTGCCAGCAGTTCCCAGGGACCTAGCAATCAGCCCCAGCATTTT. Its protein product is CASSSQGPSNQPQHF.

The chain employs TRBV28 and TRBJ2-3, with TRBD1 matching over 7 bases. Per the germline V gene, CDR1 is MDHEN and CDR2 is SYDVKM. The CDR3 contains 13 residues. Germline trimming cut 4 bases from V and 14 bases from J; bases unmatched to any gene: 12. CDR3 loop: CASSSQRKGQSYF. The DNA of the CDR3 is TGTGCCAGCAGTTCACAGAGGAAGGGACAGTCGTATTTT.

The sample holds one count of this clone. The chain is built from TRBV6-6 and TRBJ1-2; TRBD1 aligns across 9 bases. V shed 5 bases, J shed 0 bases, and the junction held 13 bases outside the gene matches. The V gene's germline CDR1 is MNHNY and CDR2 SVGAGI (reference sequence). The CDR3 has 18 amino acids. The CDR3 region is CASSPTPGQGSTNYGYTF. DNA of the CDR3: TGTGCCAGCAGTCCTACGCCGGGACAGGGTTCTACTAACTATGGCTACACCTTC.

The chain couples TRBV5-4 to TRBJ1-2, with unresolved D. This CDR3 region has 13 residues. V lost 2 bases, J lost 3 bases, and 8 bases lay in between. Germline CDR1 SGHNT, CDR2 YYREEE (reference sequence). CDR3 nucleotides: TGTGCCAGCAGCTTCCCACTGGACTATGGCTACACCTTC. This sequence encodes CASSFPLDYGYTF. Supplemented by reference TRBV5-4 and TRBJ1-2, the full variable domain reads ETGVTQSPTHLIKTRGQQVTLRCSSQSGHNTVSWYQQALGQGPQFIFQYYREEENGRGNFPPRFSGLQFPNYSSELNVNALELDDSALYLCASSFPLDYGYTFGSGTRLTVV.